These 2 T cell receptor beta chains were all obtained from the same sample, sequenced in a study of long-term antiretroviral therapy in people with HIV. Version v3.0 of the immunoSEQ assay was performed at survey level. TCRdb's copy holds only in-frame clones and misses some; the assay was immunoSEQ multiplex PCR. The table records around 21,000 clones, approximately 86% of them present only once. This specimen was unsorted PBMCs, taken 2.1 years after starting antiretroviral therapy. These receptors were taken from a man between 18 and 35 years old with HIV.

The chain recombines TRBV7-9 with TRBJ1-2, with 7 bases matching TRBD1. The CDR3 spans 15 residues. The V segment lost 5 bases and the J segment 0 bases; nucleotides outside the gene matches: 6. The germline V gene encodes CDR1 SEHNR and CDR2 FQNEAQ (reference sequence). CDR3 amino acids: CASSPDRFSNYGYTF. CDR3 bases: TGTGCCAGCAGCCCGGACAGGTTCTCTAACTATGGCTACACCTTC.

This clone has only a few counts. CDR3 DNA: TGTGCCAGCGGATTAGCCCGAAGAGACTACGAGCAGTACTTC. Residues: CASGLARRDYEQYF. This chain joins TRBV28 and TRBJ2-7; D is ambiguous. Germline V lookup: CDR1 MDHEN, CDR2 SYDVKM. With 8 bases removed from V and 3 bases from J, the gap between germline ends came to 17 bases. The length of the CDR3 is 14 residues.